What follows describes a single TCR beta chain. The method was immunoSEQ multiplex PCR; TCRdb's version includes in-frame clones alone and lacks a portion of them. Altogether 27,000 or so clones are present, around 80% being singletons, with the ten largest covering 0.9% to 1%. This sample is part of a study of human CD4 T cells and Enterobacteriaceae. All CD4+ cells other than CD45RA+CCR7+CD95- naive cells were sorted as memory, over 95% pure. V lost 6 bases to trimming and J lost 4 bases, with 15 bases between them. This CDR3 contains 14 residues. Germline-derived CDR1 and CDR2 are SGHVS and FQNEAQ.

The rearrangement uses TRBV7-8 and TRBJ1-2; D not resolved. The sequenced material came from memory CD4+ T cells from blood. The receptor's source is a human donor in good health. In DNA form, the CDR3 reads TGTGCCAGCAGTAGGGCCGAGAGATTCTATGGCTACACCTTC. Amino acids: CASSRAERFYGYTF.